The 21 T cell receptor beta chains below come from one sample, sequenced in a study of shared clonotypes between healthy human individuals. Data came from immunoSEQ multiplex PCR; TCRdb stores just in-frame clones and leaves some out. The sample has about 380,000 clones, 90% to 98% seen once. The sequenced material came from memory CD8+ T cells sorted from blood. Subset specified: CD45RO+ cells pooled with CCR7-negative TemRA cells. The source of these receptors is a man younger than 45 in good health.

The chain couples TRBV21-1 to TRBJ1-2; TRBD1 is taken as the D call from the table, unchecked against the DNA. TRBV21-1 is given as a pseudogene. This CDR3 has 17 amino acids. The CDR3 nucleotides are TGTGCCAGCAGCAAAGCGCGCGCCCCGGCCAGGGGTTGGGGCTACACCTTC. Its translation: CASSKARAPARGWGYTF.

This clone appeared once. The V gene is TRBV5-8, the J gene TRBJ1-1, with D possibly matching TRBD1 (6 bases). The germline V gene encodes CDR1 SGHTS and CDR2 YDEGEE. The CDR3 spans 14 residues. The ends were cut back, 1 base at V and 4 bases at J, with 11 bases in the middle. This CDR3 reads CASSLRGARTEAFF. The CDR3 nucleotides read TGTGCCAGCAGCTTGCGGGGGGCGCGCACTGAAGCTTTCTTT.

Of note for this clone: The junction differs from germline at one of its ends, possibly a read error. The J gene is TRBJ2-5, the V gene TRBV28; D remains ambiguous. Germline V lookup: CDR1 MDHEN, CDR2 SYDVKM. The CDR3 loop spans 11 amino acids. The CDR3, as DNA: TGTGCCAGCAGTATACAAGGGACCCAGTACTTC. Residues: CASSIQGTQYF.

The chain uses TRBV4-1 and TRBJ2-6; 10 positions agree with TRBD1. Germline-derived CDR1 and CDR2 are MGHRA and YSYEKL. With V trimmed by 6 bases and J by 0 bases, 5 bases remained unmatched. The CDR3 is 17 amino acids. The DNA of the CDR3 is TGCGCCAGCAGACCGCGGGACAGGGGCTCTGGGGCCAACGTCCTGACTTTC. This codes for CASRPRDRGSGANVLTF.

This chain links TRBV11-2 with TRBJ1-2, with D perhaps TRBD1 (5 bases). The germline CDR1 and CDR2 sequences are SGHAT and FQNNGV. The CDR3 consists of 13 residues. V dropped 2 bases and J dropped 7 bases, with 11 bases sitting between them. CDR3 protein: CASSLPTGFGYTF. The CDR3 DNA reads TGTGCCAGCAGCTTACCCACAGGATTTGGCTACACCTTC.

The gene calls are TRBV5-1 and TRBJ2-3; the match to TRBD2 covers 7 bases. The CDR3 loop spans 14 amino acids. Germline V gives CDR1 SGHRS, CDR2 YFSETQ. J lost 8 bases, V lost 1 base, and 7 bases had no gene match. The DNA for the CDR3 is TGCGCCAGCAGCTTGAGCGGGACTGAAGGTACGCAGTATTTT. The encoded protein is CASSLSGTEGTQYF. The full variable domain, completed using reference TRBV5-1 and TRBJ2-3, is KAGVTQTPRYLIKTRGQQVTLSCSPISGHRSVSWYQQTPGQGLQFLFEYFSETQRNKGNFPGRFSGRQFSNSRSEMNVSTLELGDSALYLCASSLSGTEGTQYFGPGTRLTVL.

The rearrangement joins TRBV28 to TRBJ2-2, with D possibly TRBD1 on 7 matching bases. Germline CDR1 and CDR2: MDHEN and SYDVKM. V lost 6 bases and J 7 bases, leaving 9 bases between the germline ends. The CDR3 is 12 residues long. CDR3 sequence reads: CASRQGGGELFF. CDR3 bases: TGTGCCAGCAGGCAGGGGGGCGGGGAGCTGTTTTTT.

The chain couples TRBV11-3 to TRBJ2-7; 11 bases are a match to TRBD1. Germline V CDR1 and CDR2: SGHNT, YENEEA. The V gene end was trimmed by 5 bases and the J gene end by 3 bases; junction bases not matched to a gene: 9. The CDR3 totals 16 residues. The CDR3, as DNA: TGTGCCAGCAGCCAGAGCGGGACAGGGGGTTTCTACGAGCAGTACTTC. Protein sequence: CASSQSGTGGFYEQYF.

The chain is built from TRBV2 and TRBJ2-7; D might be TRBD1 (5 bases). The germline V gene encodes CDR1 SNHLY and CDR2 FYNNEI. V lost 10 bases and J lost 4, with 20 bases in between. The CDR3 runs 14 residues. The CDR3 reads CATKTDSQTYEQYF. The CDR3 DNA reads as TGTGCCACTAAGACTGACAGCCAAACATACGAGCAGTACTTC.

The rearrangement links TRBV28 to TRBJ2-2; possible D gene TRBD1, 5 bases. V was cut by 6 bases and J by 7 bases, with 15 bases left in between. The CDR3 runs to 14 residues. Germline assignment: CDR1 MDHEN and CDR2 SYDVKM. The CDR3 nucleotides read TGTGCCAGCAGCTTACAACGACAGAACGGGGAGCTGTTTTTT. Its translation is CASSLQRQNGELFF.

A single count supports this clone. The chain couples TRBV5-4 to TRBJ2-3; tentative D call: TRBD2 (5 bases). The CDR3 has 15 amino acids. The V end was cut by 4 bases, the J end by 5 bases, with 17 bases between. From germline, CDR1 is SGHNT and CDR2 YYREEE (reference sequence). As DNA, the CDR3 is TGTGCCAGCAGCGAGAGACGGGGATCCGGAGATACGCAGTATTTT. Its protein is CASSERRGSGDTQYF.

The rearrangement joins TRBV4-1 to TRBJ2-5, with TRBD1 identical over 9 bases. Germline CDR1 and CDR2: MGHRA and YSYEKL. CDR3 length equals 14 residues. V gave up 0 bases and J gave up 5 bases; unmatched junction bases: 1. CDR3 in DNA: TGCGCCAGCAGCCAAGATGGGACAGGGGAGACCCAGTACTTC. Translation gives CASSQDGTGETQYF.

The chain employs TRBV28 and TRBJ2-1; possibly TRBD2 for D (5 bases). Germline-derived CDR1 and CDR2 are MDHEN and SYDVKM. V was shortened by 2 bases and J by 7 bases, with 12 bases between the two germline ends. The CDR3 length is 14 residues. Here the CDR3 reads CASSLIGVGNEQFF. The CDR3 DNA reads TGTGCCAGCAGTTTAATCGGGGTTGGGAATGAGCAGTTCTTC.

V usage is TRBV28 and J usage is TRBJ2-2, with a weak D call TRBD2 (5 bases). The CDR3 consists of 16 residues. Looked up from germline, CDR1 is MDHEN and CDR2 is SYDVKM. V was shortened by 5 bases and J by 0 bases, with 13 bases between the two germline ends. CDR3 residues: CASSPRRPSNTGELFF. The CDR3 DNA reads as TGTGCCAGCAGTCCTCGGAGGCCTTCGAACACCGGGGAGCTGTTTTTT.

V is TRBV6-1 and J is TRBJ2-5; no firm D call. CDR1 is MNHNS and CDR2 is SASEGT in the germline V gene. This CDR3 has 14 amino acids. Trimming pared 8 bases from V and 4 bases from J, leaving 17 bases between. CDR3 sequence (DNA): TGTGCCAGCGGTAGAACAAGGCTCATAGAGACCCAGTACTTC. As protein: CASGRTRLIETQYF.

V usage is TRBV18 and J usage is TRBJ1-2, with D possibly being TRBD1 (6 bases). Germline-derived CDR1 and CDR2 are KGHSH and LQKENI. The CDR3 sequence is 16 residues long. Trimming left V 5 bases short and J 4 bases short, with 20 bases between. The DNA of the CDR3 is TGTGCCAGCTCATGGGACGGACAGCCGACCTCCTATGGCTACACCTTC. Its translation is CASSWDGQPTSYGYTF.

J is TRBJ2-1 and V is TRBV7-3; 12 nucleotides agree with TRBD2. The CDR3 is 17 amino acids. CDR1 is SGHTA, CDR2 FQGTGA, per germline. V shed 6 bases and J 10 bases; nucleotides not matched to a gene: 16. Here the CDR3 reads CASSISVLAGGPGEQFF. The CDR3 region has the DNA TGTGCCAGCAGTATAAGCGTCCTAGCGGGAGGGCCCGGGGAGCAGTTCTTC.

V and J are TRBV5-1 and TRBJ1-1; possible D gene TRBD1, 5 bases. The V gene's germline CDR1 is SGHRS and CDR2 YFSETQ. The length of the CDR3 is 14 residues. V lost 0 bases and J lost 5, with 11 bases in between. DNA of the CDR3: TGCGCCAGCAGCTTGGTTGGGGGAGGGACTGAAGCTTTCTTT. Translated, it gives CASSLVGGGTEAFF.

The chain combines TRBV28 with TRBJ2-6; 7 positions agree with TRBD2. Germline lookup yields CDR1 MDHEN and CDR2 SYDVKM. This CDR3 spans 15 amino acids. The ends lost 8 bases at V and 3 bases at J; junction bases unmatched: 7. CDR3: CASSLSGGGANVLTF. Written as DNA, the CDR3 is TGTGCCAGCTCCCTATCGGGGGGTGGGGCCAACGTCCTGACTTTC.

This chain links TRBV29-1 with TRBJ2-3; a possible D gene is TRBD1 (6 bases). This CDR3 region has 15 residues. The V gene lost 6 bases and the J gene lost 0 bases, with 16 bases spanning the gap. Germline V gene lookup returns CDR1 SQVTM and CDR2 ANQGSEA. CDR3 nucleotide sequence: TGCAGCGTAATGGGGGCCCCACTTAGCACAGATACGCAGTATTTT. Translation gives CSVMGAPLSTDTQYF.

As for this clone: The DNA is omitted, as the CDR3 cannot be located on it reliably, and the CDR3 follows TCRdb's listing. V is TRBV6-6 and J is TRBJ2-7; the table's D call, TRBD1, has no DNA check behind it. Germline V gene data show CDR1 as MNHNY and CDR2 as SVGAGI (reference sequence). The CDR3 is 14 amino acids long, termini counted. CDR3 loop: CASSTSDRGREQYF.